This TCR beta chain was observed in a study of technical replicates of blood from a few donors. V shed 4 bases and J 6 bases; nucleotides not matched to a gene: 5. CDR3 length: 15 residues. Germline CDR1 MDHEN, CDR2 SYDVKM. This clone turned up a few times. The table came from immunoSEQ multiplex PCR; TCRdb's copy has only in-frame clones and leaves some out. The sample shows 14,000 or so clones, approximately 80% of them seen only once. The sample consisted of PBMCs. The genes are TRBV28 and TRBJ2-2; the match to TRBD2 covers 10 bases. This TCR was recovered from a human donor in good health. This CDR3 reads CASSSSGTSAGELFF. Written as DNA, the CDR3 is TGTGCCAGCAGTTCGTCCGGGACTAGCGCCGGGGAGCTGTTTTTT.